This T cell receptor (beta chain) was identified during a study of blood T cell repertoires in COVID-19 (dated by TCRdb to 2020 to 2021). With regard to the full study: Samples covering the acute and convalescent phases of COVID-19 were provided by collaborators in the United States, Italy and Spain. Where available, HLA class I and class II types were taken from metadata supplied by the sample provider and were not determined by assay-based typing. The samples were drawn from two sources: the first 160 participants of the ongoing ImmuneRACE study, and 1,000 to 1,500 subjects contributed by 6 global collaborators. The prospective study material was composed of cDNA or gDNA derived from T cells, B-cell-depleted T cells, or PBMCs. Deeply sampled blood TCRbeta repertoires from subjects exposed to, actively infected with, or recovered from COVID-19 were included in the dataset. A de-identified subject ID, COVID-19 status, age in years and sex were almost always included in the sample metadata. The repertoires were released in a freely available public database intended as a resource for research on the immune response to SARS-CoV-2.

TCRbeta CDR3 regions were amplified from genomic DNA by means of the immunoSEQ Assay, a bias-controlled multiplex PCR. From the authors' description of their analysis: Within the assay, amplification of reference gene primers was used to estimate how many nucleated cells each sample contained. To quantify the absolute abundance of each unique TCRbeta CDR3 rearrangement, sequence reads were collapsed and filtered. Productive Simpson clonality was computed per sample as the square root of Simpson's diversity index over productive rearrangements. TCRdb carries this immuneACCESS record with in-frame sequences only. Its versions omit some clonotypes, under half of them owing to an unresolved V gene in the studies checked, with the rest unexplained. That table supplies the V and J calls and clone size; D and trimming were determined from the DNA. Within this sample are about 210,000 clones, with 88% of them counted one time only. Under 2.5% of the sample is held by the ten biggest clonotypes.

With regard to this clone: The antigen it binds to is not known. Nothing much larger sits one base from this clone, and base qualities are not available.

Overall results and qualifications from the work: The amount of clinical and demographic metadata varied by source and participant and was provided uncurated.

The CDR3 runs 15 amino acids, cysteine and phenylalanine included. Of all the DNA, just the CDR3 is kept, 45 bases in frame from base 1. Unmatched junction bases come to 4, with V trimmed by 4 bases and J by 1 base. CDR1 and CDR2, looked up from the germline V gene, are KGHSH and LQKENI. Participants in the prospective study were enrolled through a virtual design, were aged roughly 18 to 100 years, and lived in some 24 United States geographic areas. Cohort assignment in the prospective study relied on participant-reported clinical history from a screening survey and a study questionnaire. Each participant in the prospective study had whole blood, serum and a nasopharyngeal or oropharyngeal swab collected by mobile phlebotomists. Over an approximately 2-month period, participants in the prospective study had the option of providing additional blood draws and questionnaires. Before DNA extraction, prospective study blood samples were shipped either frozen or at room temperature.

Sequencing input: PBMCs or T cells enriched from blood (not recorded which). The receptor was isolated from a woman aged 40 to 49 with acute COVID-19. The chain is encoded by TRBV18 joined to TRBJ1-1, and TRBD1 matches 9 of the central bases. The sequence in DNA is TGTGCCAGCTCACTGGGGACAGGGAAGAACACTGAAGCTTTCTTT. Its protein reads: CASSLGTGKNTEAFF.